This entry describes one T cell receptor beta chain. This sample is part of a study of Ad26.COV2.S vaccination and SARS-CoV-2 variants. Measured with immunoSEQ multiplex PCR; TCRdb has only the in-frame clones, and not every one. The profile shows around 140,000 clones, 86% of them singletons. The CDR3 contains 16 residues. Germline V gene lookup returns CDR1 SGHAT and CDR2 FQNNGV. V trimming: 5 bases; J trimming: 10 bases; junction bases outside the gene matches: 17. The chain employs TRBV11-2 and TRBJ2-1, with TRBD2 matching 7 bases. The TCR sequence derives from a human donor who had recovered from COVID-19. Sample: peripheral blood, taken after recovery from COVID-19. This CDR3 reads CASSRSLGTGGQEQFF. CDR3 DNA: TGTGCCAGCAGCCGTAGTCTCGGAACGGGGGGTCAAGAGCAGTTCTTC.